These 26 T cell receptor beta chains originate from one sample sequenced in a study of cytomegalovirus exposure and HLA in healthy donors. The assay was immunoSEQ multiplex PCR, and TCRdb's table has in-frame clones only and misses some. Here the sample spans about 68,000 clones, over 80% being singletons. Sequenced sample: PBMCs. Every receptor here comes from a man between 18 and 35 years old in good health and CMV-seronegative.

CDR3 nucleotide sequence: TGTGCCAGCAGCCAAAACAGGGCCTACGAGCAGTACTTC. Its protein product is CASSQNRAYEQYF. This rearrangement joins TRBV4-2 to TRBJ2-7; D is perhaps TRBD1 (6 bases). Germline V gene data show CDR1 as LGHNA and CDR2 as YNFKEQ. This CDR3 has 13 amino acids. Trimming removed 2 bases from V and 2 bases from J, with 7 bases in between.

The chain joins TRBV28 to TRBJ2-1, with D maybe TRBD2 (6 bases). The germline CDR1 and CDR2 sequences are MDHEN and SYDVKM. The germline V and J ends were trimmed by 2 bases and 9 bases, with 20 bases remaining between them. CDR3 length: 16 residues. The CDR3 region has the DNA TGTGCCAGCAGTTTAGTCGTTTCGACTAGAGGGGTTGAGCAGTTCTTC. It codes for CASSLVVSTRGVEQFF.

CDR3 DNA sequence: TGTGCCAGCAGCACCAGACAGGGGGGGGCTGAAGCTTTCTTT. This codes for CASSTRQGGAEAFF. The chain joins TRBV5-6 to TRBJ1-1; 9 bases fit TRBD1. This CDR3 has 14 residues. Per germline, CDR1 SGHDT and CDR2 YYEEEE. Losses at the gene ends were 4 bases for V and 6 bases for J; bases not matched to a gene: 7.

The table lists this clone with a count of one. The rearrangement joins TRBV19 to TRBJ2-7; TRBD1 is a possible D gene (5 bases). The germline CDR1 and CDR2 sequences are LNHDA and SQIVND (reference sequence). The CDR3 spans 15 residues. Trimming left V 5 bases short and J 5 bases short, with 19 bases between. CDR3 amino acids: CASSLTRVGIHEQYF. The CDR3 DNA reads as TGTGCCAGTAGTCTGACCAGGGTGGGGATCCACGAGCAGTACTTC.

V usage is TRBV27 and J usage is TRBJ1-5, with 12 bases fitting TRBD1. The junction had 7 bases not matched to a gene; V was cut back by 6 bases and J by 7 bases. The CDR3 length is 15 residues. Germline V gene sequence: CDR1 MNHEY, CDR2 SMNVEV (reference sequence). CDR3: CASRGQGAKRQPQHF. DNA of the CDR3: TGTGCCAGCAGGGGACAGGGGGCTAAGCGGCAGCCCCAGCATTTT.

This chain joins TRBV18 and TRBJ2-7; 8 bases agree with TRBD1. V lost 3 bases and J lost 2; bases outside the gene matches: 3. CDR1 KGHSH and CDR2 LQKENI come from the germline V gene. The length of the CDR3 is 14 residues. CDR3 sequence reads: CASSPPGQAYEQYF. The CDR3 region has the DNA TGTGCCAGCTCACCCCCGGGACAGGCCTACGAGCAGTACTTC.

The rearrangement uses TRBV9 and TRBJ1-4, with D possibly matching TRBD1 (6 bases). Germline V lookup: CDR1 SGDLS, CDR2 YYNGEE. Trimming removed 3 bases at V and 8 bases at J, with 23 bases between. The CDR3 is 17 residues long. The CDR3 coding sequence is TGTGCCAGCAGCGGCGGGGGGGCCCTGTTTGAGCGAGAAAAACTGTTTTTT. Its translation: CASSGGGALFEREKLFF.

About this clone: An end of the junction differs from the germline gene, which may be a read error. The sample carries other DNA sequences with the same CDR3. DNA for the CDR3: TGCAGCGTTCGCGCGGCCCCGAATACCGGGGAGCTGTTTTTT. The encoded protein is CSVRAAPNTGELFF. The chain employs TRBV29-1 and TRBJ2-2; D is undetermined. CDR1 is SQVTM, CDR2 ANQGSEA, per germline. The CDR3 totals 14 residues.

The chain carries TRBV5-1 and TRBJ2-1, with D possibly TRBD2 on 6 matching bases. Germline V gives CDR1 SGHRS, CDR2 YFSETQ. The CDR3 consists of 12 residues. V lost 4 bases and J lost 8, with 10 bases in between. In DNA form, the CDR3 reads TGCGCCAGCAGCATTAGCGGAGATGAGCAGTTCTTC. It specifies CASSISGDEQFF.

This clone was seen just once. V usage is TRBV18 and J usage is TRBJ2-7; D is unresolved. V was trimmed by 0 bases and J by 5 bases, leaving 14 bases between them. CDR3 size: 15 residues. Per germline, CDR1 KGHSH and CDR2 LQKENI. The chain's CDR3 is CASSPPFTVPHEQYF. The CDR3 coding sequence is TGTGCCAGCTCACCACCGTTTACTGTTCCCCACGAGCAGTACTTC.

This chain joins TRBV7-2 and TRBJ2-1; TRBD1 matches 10 bases. Germline V gene sequence: CDR1 SGHTA, CDR2 FQGNSA. J was trimmed by 8 bases and V by 6 bases; bases with no gene match: 4. This CDR3 spans 13 amino acids. The CDR3 DNA is TGTGCCAGCAGAGGGACAGGGGTCTATGAGCAGTTCTTC. Translation: CASRGTGVYEQFF.

V gene TRBV2 combines with J gene TRBJ1-1; tentative D call: TRBD1 (6 bases). The CDR3 runs 14 residues. V was shortened by 1 base and J by 6 bases, with 12 bases between the two germline ends. The germline V gene encodes CDR1 SNHLY and CDR2 FYNNEI. Here the CDR3 DNA reads TGTGCCAGCAGTGAAGACAGGGTCCGCGCTGAAGCTTTCTTT. Protein product: CASSEDRVRAEAFF.

This clone was picked up one time. The rearrangement uses TRBV29-1 and TRBJ1-2; 9 positions match TRBD1. Germline V gene lookup returns CDR1 SQVTM and CDR2 ANQGSEA. The trim removed 6 bases at V and 7 bases at J, leaving 6 bases unmatched. CDR3 length: 12 amino acids. CDR3 sequence: CSVRTGAIGYTF. The DNA of the CDR3 is TGCAGCGTACGGACAGGGGCGATTGGCTACACCTTC.

The chain carries TRBV7-3 and TRBJ2-2; 9 bases map to TRBD1. Unmatched junction bases numbered 11, after V lost 5 bases and J lost 7 bases. Germline CDR1 and CDR2: SGHTA and FQGTGA. The CDR3 has 16 residues. The CDR3 reads CASSRSSGTGSGELFF. The CDR3 nucleotides are TGTGCCAGCAGCCGTTCATCCGGGACAGGGAGCGGGGAGCTGTTTTTT.

V gene TRBV30 combines with J gene TRBJ2-6; 7 bases match TRBD2. The length of the CDR3 is 16 residues. Trimming took 1 base from V and 2 from J; bases not matched to a gene: 5. Germline loops: CDR1 GTSNPN, CDR2 SVGIG (reference sequence). CDR3 nucleotide sequence: TGTGCCTGGAGTGGGGACTACTACCCTGGGGCCAACGTCCTGACTTTC. This codes for CAWSGDYYPGANVLTF.

The J gene is TRBJ2-1, the V gene TRBV19, with 8 bases that match TRBD2. This CDR3 has 15 amino acids. J was trimmed by 5 bases and V by 2 bases; bases with no gene match: 5. Germline V gene sequence: CDR1 LNHDA, CDR2 SQIVND (reference sequence). The CDR3 nucleotides read TGTGCCAGTAGTATACTGGCACTAGCGGACAATGAGCAGTTCTTC. Residues: CASSILALADNEQFF. Full variable domain (outside the CDR3, taken from reference TRBV19 and TRBJ2-1): DGGITQSPKYLFRKEGQNVTLSCEQNLNHDAMYWYRQDPGQGLRLIYYSQIVNDFQKGDIAEGYSVSREKKESFPLTVTSAQKNPTAFYLCASSILALADNEQFFGPGTRLTVL.

The V and J genes are TRBV5-1 and TRBJ1-4; no definite D call. CDR1 and CDR2 (germline): SGHRS, YFSETQ. The CDR3 extends over 14 amino acids. V was trimmed by 2 bases and J by 6 bases, leaving 11 bases between them. This CDR3 reads CASSLRRRDEKLFF. Here the CDR3 DNA reads TGCGCCAGCAGCTTAAGGCGGAGAGATGAAAAACTGTTTTTT. Using reference TRBV5-1 and TRBJ1-4 for the parts outside the CDR3, the full variable domain is KAGVTQTPRYLIKTRGQQVTLSCSPISGHRSVSWYQQTPGQGLQFLFEYFSETQRNKGNFPGRFSGRQFSNSRSEMNVSTLELGDSALYLCASSLRRRDEKLFFGSGTQLSVL.

The V call is TRBV30, the J call TRBJ2-5; TRBD1 is a possible D gene (5 bases). The CDR3 contains 11 residues. The germline V gene has CDR1 GTSNPN and CDR2 SVGIG (reference sequence). Between the trimmed V and J ends, which lost 2 bases and 14 bases, there was a span of 15 bases. CDR3 bases: TGTGCCTGGAGTCAGGGCCCCTCCCGATACTTC. It codes for CAWSQGPSRYF.

This chain joins TRBV27 and TRBJ2-5; the D gene is possibly TRBD2 (5 bases). Between the trimmed V and J ends, which lost 5 bases and 0 bases, there was a span of 13 bases. The CDR3 is 15 amino acids. The V gene's germline CDR1 is MNHEY and CDR2 SMNVEV (reference sequence). The CDR3 reads CASSLLAENQETQYF. Written as DNA, the CDR3 is TGTGCCAGCAGTCTCCTAGCCGAAAACCAAGAGACCCAGTACTTC.

This chain uses TRBV7-2 with TRBJ1-3; 8 bases align to TRBD1. Germline V gene data show CDR1 as SGHTA and CDR2 as FQGNSA. The CDR3 consists of 14 residues. The V gene end was trimmed by 5 bases and the J gene end by 4 bases; junction bases not matched to a gene: 4. CDR3 DNA: TGTGCCAGCAGCCCAGGGGGCAGGGGAAACACCATATATTTT. Translating it yields CASSPGGRGNTIYF.

This chain connects TRBV6-5 to TRBJ2-1; D is undetermined. The CDR3 runs 14 residues. V gave up 2 bases and J gave up 2 bases, with 7 bases separating them. In germline, CDR1 is MNHEY, CDR2 SVGAGI. The chain's CDR3 is CASSYARAYNEQFF. As DNA, the CDR3 is TGTGCCAGCAGTTACGCACGAGCCTACAATGAGCAGTTCTTC.

The genes are TRBV28 and TRBJ1-4; D possibly corresponds to TRBD1 (6 bases). Germline CDR1 reads MDHEN; CDR2 reads SYDVKM. The CDR3 covers 13 residues. V lost 6 bases and J 11 bases, leaving 16 bases between the germline ends. The CDR3 here is CASSRPGEGKLFF. CDR3 in DNA: TGTGCCAGCAGCCGCCCAGGGGAGGGCAAACTGTTTTTT.

The sample holds a few counts of this clone. V usage is TRBV7-2 and J usage is TRBJ2-7; D possibly corresponds to TRBD2 (6 bases). CDR3 length equals 13 residues. Germline loops: CDR1 SGHTA, CDR2 FQGNSA. Between the trimmed V and J ends, which lost 5 bases and 6 bases, there was a span of 14 bases. The CDR3 DNA follows: TGTGCCAGCAGCCTAGGACCGGGACTCGAGCAGTACTTC. Translating gives CASSLGPGLEQYF. The full variable domain, its missing parts supplied by reference TRBV7-2 and TRBJ2-7, is GAGVSQSPSNKVTEKGKDVELRCDPISGHTALYWYRQSLGQGLEFLIYFQGNSAPDKSGLPSDRFSAERTGGSVSTLTIQRTQQEDSAVYLCASSLGPGLEQYFGPGTRLTVT.

The chain uses TRBV7-2 and TRBJ2-3, with D hard to call. CDR3 length: 15 amino acids. V shed 1 base and J shed 0 bases, with 8 bases lying between them. The V gene's germline CDR1 is SGHTA and CDR2 FQGNSA. The DNA of the CDR3 is TGTGCCAGCAGCTTAGTCGCGGCTAGCACAGATACGCAGTATTTT. Its protein product is CASSLVAASTDTQYF.

The V and J genes are TRBV6-6 and TRBJ1-1; D gene uncertain. This CDR3 is 13 amino acids long. Germline V lookup: CDR1 MNHNY, CDR2 SVGAGI (reference sequence). With 10 bases removed from V and 1 base from J, the gap between germline ends came to 13 bases. CDR3 in amino acids: CATLRVTNTEAFF. DNA for the CDR3: TGTGCCACCCTCCGGGTTACGAACACTGAAGCTTTCTTT.

For this clone: At one end, the junction sequence differs from germline, possibly due to a read error. The V and J genes are TRBV5-1 and TRBJ1-1; 7 bases fit TRBD1. The CDR3 contains 12 residues. CDR1 is SGHRS and CDR2 is YFSETQ in the germline V gene. In nucleotides, the CDR3 is TGCGCCAGCAGCTTGGAGGGACAGTCGGCTGGGTTT. It yields the protein CASSLEGQSAGF.